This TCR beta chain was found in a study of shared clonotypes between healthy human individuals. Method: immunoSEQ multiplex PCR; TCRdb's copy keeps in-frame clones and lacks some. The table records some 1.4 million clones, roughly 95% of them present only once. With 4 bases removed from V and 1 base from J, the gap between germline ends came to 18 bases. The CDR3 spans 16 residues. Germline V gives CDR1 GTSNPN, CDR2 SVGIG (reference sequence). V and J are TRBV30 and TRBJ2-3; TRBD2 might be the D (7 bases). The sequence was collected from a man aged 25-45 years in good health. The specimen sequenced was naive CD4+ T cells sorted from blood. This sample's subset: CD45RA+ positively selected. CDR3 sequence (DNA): TGTGCCTGGAAGGGGGGGTACTCCATCGGCACAGATACGCAGTATTTT. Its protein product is CAWKGGYSIGTDTQYF. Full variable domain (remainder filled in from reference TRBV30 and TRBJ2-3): SQTIHQWPATLVQPVGSPLSLECTVEGTSNPNLYWYRQAAGRGLQLLFYSVGIGQISSEVPQNLSASRPQDRQFILSSKKLLLSDSGFYLCAWKGGYSIGTDTQYFGPGTRLTVL.